Following are 27 T cell receptor beta chains from one sample sequenced in a study of cytomegalovirus exposure and HLA in healthy donors. PCR was performed using 60 Vbeta and 13 Jbeta primers. The repertoire was sequenced with immunoSEQ multiplex PCR; TCRdb's copy has only in-frame clones and lacks some. The table records 100,000 or so clones, 74% of them present only once. The sequencing sample was made of PBMCs. The receptors shown here come from a human donor in good health.

V gene TRBV27 combines with J gene TRBJ1-5; the match to TRBD1 covers 7 bases. Unmatched junction bases numbered 6, after V lost 5 bases and J lost 2 bases. Germline V gene data show CDR1 as MNHEY and CDR2 as SMNVEV (reference sequence). The CDR3 length is 15 residues. For the CDR3, the DNA is TGTGCCAGCAGTCCGTTTGGGACAGGCAATCAGCCCCAGCATTTT. This codes for CASSPFGTGNQPQHF.

The rearrangement uses TRBV12-5 and TRBJ2-5, with D maybe TRBD2 (5 bases). Germline V CDR1 and CDR2: LGHNT, FRNRAP. CDR3 length: 14 amino acids. Trimming took 7 bases from V and 2 from J, leaving 14 bases between them. The CDR3 DNA reads TGTGCTAGTGCCGTAGGAGGTCGGCAAGAGACCCAGTACTTC. It translates to CASAVGGRQETQYF. The full variable domain, rest sourced from reference TRBV12-5 and TRBJ2-5, is DARVTQTPRHKVTEMGQEVTMRCQPILGHNTVFWYRQTMMQGLELLAYFRNRAPLDDSGMPKDRFSAEMPDATLATLKIQPSEPRDSAVYFCASAVGGRQETQYFGPGTRLLVL.

The chain recombines TRBV10-2 with TRBJ2-1; TRBD2 agrees at 10 bases. The V gene's germline CDR1 is WSHSY and CDR2 SAAADI. The CDR3 has 16 residues. The V gene end was trimmed by 6 bases and the J gene end by 2 bases; junction bases not matched to a gene: 7. In nucleotides, the CDR3 is TGCGCCAGCAGGCTTAGCGGGAGGTTAACCTACAATGAGCAGTTCTTC. It specifies CASRLSGRLTYNEQFF.

A single count supports this clone. In DNA form, the CDR3 reads TGTGCCAGTAGTATAGGGCAGGGGAATGAGCAGTTCTTC. Its protein product is CASSIGQGNEQFF. The chain is built from TRBV19 and TRBJ2-1; possible D gene TRBD1, 6 bases. Between the trimmed V and J ends, which lost 1 base and 7 bases, there was a span of 8 bases. Germline values: CDR1 LNHDA, CDR2 SQIVND (reference sequence). This CDR3 is 13 amino acids long.

This clone appeared once. This chain links TRBV7-2 with TRBJ1-1; TRBD1 aligns across 8 bases. The J segment lost 4 bases and the V segment lost 3 bases, leaving 7 bases of the junction unmatched. Per the germline V gene, CDR1 is SGHTA and CDR2 is FQGNSA. This CDR3 contains 15 residues. Written as DNA, the CDR3 is TGTGCCAGCAGCTTGCAGGGGGCTTTAGGCACTGAAGCTTTCTTT. It specifies CASSLQGALGTEAFF.

V usage is TRBV2 and J usage is TRBJ1-2, with a possible D match to TRBD1 (6 bases). V gave up 6 bases and J gave up 8 bases, with 13 bases separating them. Germline V CDR1 and CDR2: SNHLY, FYNNEI. The CDR3 has 12 residues. CDR3 in amino acids: CASSVQGWGYTF. In nucleotides, the CDR3 is TGTGCCAGCAGCGTACAGGGCTGGGGCTACACCTTC.

This clone was seen a few times. CDR3 amino acids: CASSRFEPGSNTEAFF. The CDR3 DNA reads as TGTGCCAGCAGCCGTTTTGAGCCAGGGTCGAACACTGAAGCTTTCTTT. J is TRBJ1-1 and V is TRBV7-2; D is perhaps TRBD1 (5 bases). Between the trimmed V and J ends, which lost 5 bases and 1 base, there was a span of 17 bases. Germline CDR1 reads SGHTA; CDR2 reads FQGNSA. CDR3 length: 16 amino acids.

The genes are TRBV13 and TRBJ2-5, with D unclear. This CDR3 contains 11 residues. Deletions cut 1 base from V and 5 bases from J, with 2 bases between. Looked up from germline, CDR1 is PRHDT and CDR2 is FYEKMQ (reference sequence). CDR3: CASSLAETQYF. The DNA of the CDR3 is TGTGCCAGCAGCTTAGCGGAGACCCAGTACTTC.

The chain has TRBV5-1 and TRBJ1-3; tentative D call: TRBD1 (5 bases). V was trimmed by 1 base and J by 0 bases, leaving 8 bases between them. There are 15 residues in the CDR3. Germline V gene data show CDR1 as SGHRS and CDR2 as YFSETQ. In DNA, the CDR3 is TGCGCCAGCAGCTTGAGCACAGGCTCTGGAAACACCATATATTTT. Protein sequence: CASSLSTGSGNTIYF.

DNA for the CDR3: TGTGCCTGGAGGTCGGGACAGGGTAGCAATCAGCCCCAGCATTTT. Protein sequence: CAWRSGQGSNQPQHF. V gene TRBV30 combines with J gene TRBJ1-5, with 9 bases that match TRBD1. The V gene's germline CDR1 is GTSNPN and CDR2 SVGIG (reference sequence). This CDR3 is 15 amino acids long. J gave up 0 bases and V 3 bases, and 3 bases lay outside the gene matches.

This sequence joins TRBV30 and TRBJ2-1, with 11 bases lining up with TRBD2. Germline lookup yields CDR1 GTSNPN and CDR2 SVGIG (reference sequence). V lost 6 bases and J lost 7; bases outside the gene matches: 8. This CDR3 comprises 14 residues. The CDR3 sequence is CACIAGGPLNEQFF. CDR3 nucleotide sequence: TGTGCCTGTATAGCGGGAGGGCCCCTGAATGAGCAGTTCTTC.

This chain joins TRBV5-1 and TRBJ2-7, with no clear D. V was clipped by 4 bases and J by 3 bases, with 8 bases between them. This CDR3 has 12 residues. The germline CDR1 and CDR2 sequences are SGHRS and YFSETQ. The CDR3 DNA is TGCGCCAGCAGCCGAACAGACTACGAGCAGTACTTC. It encodes CASSRTDYEQYF. Full variable domain (missing parts from reference TRBV5-1 and TRBJ2-7): KAGVTQTPRYLIKTRGQQVTLSCSPISGHRSVSWYQQTPGQGLQFLFEYFSETQRNKGNFPGRFSGRQFSNSRSEMNVSTLELGDSALYLCASSRTDYEQYFGPGTRLTVT.

The chain links TRBV19 to TRBJ2-4, with D maybe TRBD1 (5 bases). Per germline, CDR1 LNHDA and CDR2 SQIVND (reference sequence). The CDR3 has 14 amino acids. The ends were cut back, 5 bases at V and 10 bases at J, with 18 bases in the middle. The CDR3 DNA sequence: TGTGCCAGTAGTCTACGACAAGACCACAGGATTCAGTACTTC. Amino acid sequence: CASSLRQDHRIQYF.

The chain couples TRBV28 to TRBJ1-2, with D possibly being TRBD1 (6 bases). The V end lost 2 bases, the J end lost 0 bases, and 10 bases lay between the germline ends. Looked up from germline, CDR1 is MDHEN and CDR2 is SYDVKM. The CDR3 sequence is 15 residues long. CDR3 protein: CASSLGTPANYGYTF. CDR3 bases: TGTGCCAGCAGTTTAGGGACACCTGCTAACTATGGCTACACCTTC.

This clone was seen a handful of times. This chain joins TRBV10-2 and TRBJ1-1, with TRBD1 identical over 7 bases. This CDR3 is built from 17 residues. After removal of 1 base from V and 0 bases from J, the junction contained 8 bases not matched to a gene. CDR1 and CDR2 from the germline V gene are WSHSY and SAAADI. DNA of the CDR3: TGCGCCAGCAGTGAGTACCGGGACAGAATGTTGAACACTGAAGCTTTCTTT. It specifies CASSEYRDRMLNTEAFF.

The CDR3 here is CASKGGRSDEKLFF. The CDR3 DNA follows: TGTGCCAGCAAAGGTGGCAGGTCGGATGAAAAACTGTTTTTT. V and J are TRBV11-2 and TRBJ1-4; D call uncertain. Deletions cut 7 bases from V and 6 bases from J, with 15 bases between. Germline CDR1 is SGHAT and CDR2 is FQNNGV. This CDR3 has 14 amino acids.

This rearrangement joins TRBV6-5 to TRBJ2-3, with 7 positions matching TRBD2. CDR1 MNHEY and CDR2 SVGAGI come from the germline V gene. The length of the CDR3 is 14 residues. The ends lost 5 bases at V and 5 bases at J; junction bases unmatched: 7. The CDR3 loop is CASSTGLVVDTQYF. DNA for the CDR3: TGTGCCAGCAGTACTGGACTAGTCGTAGATACGCAGTATTTT.

The chain recombines TRBV5-6 with TRBJ2-3; TRBD1 aligns across 9 bases. J gave up 6 bases and V 6 bases, and 5 bases lay outside the gene matches. The CDR3 runs to 13 residues. The germline V gene encodes CDR1 SGHDT and CDR2 YYEEEE. The CDR3 DNA sequence: TGTGCCAGCATCGCGACAGGGGGGGATACGCAGTATTTT. It encodes CASIATGGDTQYF.

The DNA of the CDR3 is TGTGCCAGCTCACCAGCGAAAGGGCCGAGGGGGACCGGGGAGCTGTTTTTT. Amino acid sequence: CASSPAKGPRGTGELFF. The rearrangement uses TRBV18 and TRBJ2-2; D perhaps matches TRBD1 (6 bases). Deletions cut 2 bases from V and 5 bases from J, with 18 bases between. Germline loops: CDR1 KGHSH, CDR2 LQKENI. This CDR3 spans 17 amino acids.

V is TRBV7-8 and J is TRBJ2-5; TRBD2 matches at 12 bases. The CDR3 has 17 residues. V lost 5 bases and J lost 0; bases outside the gene matches: 7. The germline V gene encodes CDR1 SGHVS and CDR2 FQNEAQ. DNA for the CDR3: TGTGCCAGCAGCCCAGGACTAGCGGGGTTCTACCAAGAGACCCAGTACTTC. Encoded protein: CASSPGLAGFYQETQYF.

This clone was observed once. The rearrangement joins TRBV23-1 to TRBJ2-1, with TRBD2 as a possible D gene (5 bases). TRBV23-1 carries the ORF label, with uncertain function. V was pared by 0 bases and J by 0 bases, with 12 bases between. The CDR3 is made up of 17 amino acids. Here the CDR3 reads CASSQSTVGSSYNEQFF. Here the CDR3 DNA reads TGCGCCAGCAGTCAATCTACGGTTGGGAGCTCCTACAATGAGCAGTTCTTC.

The chain carries TRBV28 and TRBJ2-5; 7 bases agree with TRBD2. The V and J ends lost 3 bases and 1 base, in that order; junction bases with no gene match: 5. The CDR3 sequence is 15 residues long. The germline V gene encodes CDR1 MDHEN and CDR2 SYDVKM. CDR3 in DNA: TGTGCCAGCAGTTTTGGTGGGAGGGGCCAAGAGACCCAGTACTTC. This encodes CASSFGGRGQETQYF. The whole variable domain, filled in from reference TRBV28 and TRBJ2-5, reads DVKVTQSSRYLVKRTGEKVFLECVQDMDHENMFWYRQDPGLGLRLIYFSYDVKMKEKGDIPEGYSVSREKKERFSLILESASTNQTSMYLCASSFGGRGQETQYFGPGTRLLVL.

This clone was recorded a few times. The gene calls are TRBV7-2 and TRBJ2-7; 9 nucleotides align to TRBD1. Losses at the gene ends were 1 base for V and 2 bases for J; bases not matched to a gene: 3. Germline lookup yields CDR1 SGHTA and CDR2 FQGNSA. The CDR3 sequence is 15 residues long. CDR3 nucleotide sequence: TGTGCCAGCAGCTTAGAACAGGGGGCGACCTACGAGCAGTACTTC. It is translated as CASSLEQGATYEQYF.

This rearrangement joins TRBV7-2 to TRBJ1-5; possibly TRBD1 for D (5 bases). Trimming pared 6 bases from V and 1 base from J, leaving 10 bases between. The CDR3 contains 14 residues. Germline V lookup: CDR1 SGHTA, CDR2 FQGNSA. Here the CDR3 reads CASSSRASNQPQHF. CDR3 nucleotide sequence: TGTGCCAGCAGTTCCAGGGCGAGCAATCAGCCCCAGCATTTT.

The V call is TRBV7-9, the J call TRBJ2-7; 9 positions match TRBD1. Germline V CDR1 and CDR2: SEHNR, FQNEAQ (reference sequence). This CDR3 is built from 16 residues. V gave up 5 bases and J gave up 0 bases; unmatched junction bases: 8. Written as DNA, the CDR3 is TGTGCCAGCAGCCCCACCGGACAGGGGAGCTCCTACGAGCAGTACTTC. This gives the protein CASSPTGQGSSYEQYF.

This clone has a count of ten or more. This sequence joins TRBV19 and TRBJ2-6; unclear D gene. Per germline, CDR1 LNHDA and CDR2 SQIVND (reference sequence). V was shortened by 5 bases and J by 0 bases, with 11 bases between the two germline ends. CDR3 length: 16 residues. The CDR3 region has the DNA TGTGCCAGTAGTTCAGGCAGAATCTCTGGGGCCAACGTCCTGACTTTC. It encodes CASSSGRISGANVLTF.

This chain links TRBV28 with TRBJ1-2; TRBD1 might be the D (5 bases). V was pared by 1 base and J by 8 bases, with 14 bases between. Germline V CDR1 and CDR2: MDHEN, SYDVKM. This CDR3 contains 14 residues. CDR3 in DNA: TGTGCCAGCAGTTTATCGTTCAGGGAGGGGGGCTACACCTTC. As protein: CASSLSFREGGYTF.